The next 21 T cell receptor beta chains were all read from a single sample in a study of blood T cell repertoires in COVID-19. This table comes from immunoSEQ multiplex PCR, and its TCRdb copy is limited to in-frame clones, with some not included. The table records some 56,000 clones, about 84% of them present only once. The material sequenced was peripheral blood. These receptors all come from a man in his 60s with acute or convalescent COVID-19.

V gene TRBV7-3 combines with J gene TRBJ2-2, with 10 nucleotides matching TRBD1. V trimming: 4 bases; J trimming: 4 bases; junction bases outside the gene matches: 6. Germline values: CDR1 SGHTA, CDR2 FQGTGA. This CDR3 comprises 16 residues. DNA of the CDR3: TGTGCCAGCAGCTCAGGGGGACAGGGGTTCACCGGGGAGCTGTTTTTT. Residues: CASSSGGQGFTGELFF.

The V gene is TRBV4-1, the J gene TRBJ2-5; no definite D call. The V end lost 2 bases, the J end lost 5 bases, and 12 bases lay between the germline ends. The CDR3 extends over 14 amino acids. Germline CDR1 reads MGHRA; CDR2 reads YSYEKL. CDR3: CASSQPPPGETQYF. CDR3 in DNA: TGCGCCAGCAGCCAACCACCTCCCGGGGAGACCCAGTACTTC.

This clone was seen only a few times. The CDR3 reads CASVSDRGKYEQYF. CDR3 in DNA: TGTGCCAGCGTGAGCGACAGGGGTAAATACGAGCAGTACTTC. The chain is built from TRBV2 and TRBJ2-7; 8 nucleotides line up with TRBD1. Germline V gene lookup returns CDR1 SNHLY and CDR2 FYNNEI. This CDR3 has 14 amino acids. Losses at the gene ends were 8 bases for V and 4 bases for J; bases not matched to a gene: 10.

The J gene is TRBJ2-5, the V gene TRBV13, with 13 bases matching TRBD2. With the DNA end fitting TRBJ2-7 better, the J assignment may be wrong. CDR1 PRHDT and CDR2 FYEKMQ come from the germline V gene (reference sequence). The CDR3 has 17 amino acids. CDR3 coding DNA: TGTGCCAGCAGCTTCGTTCGGACTAGCGGGGGCCGCTACGAGCAGTACTTC. Encoded protein: CASSFVRTSGGRYEQYF.

This sequence joins TRBV7-2 and TRBJ1-3, with D tentatively TRBD1 (6 bases). The CDR3 has 15 amino acids. Trimming cost V 2 bases and J 4 bases, with 12 bases left between them. Germline lookup yields CDR1 SGHTA and CDR2 FQGNSA. The CDR3 DNA sequence: TGTGCCAGCAGCTTACAGGGGCGTTCGGGAAACACCATATATTTT. This encodes CASSLQGRSGNTIYF.

The chain joins TRBV27 to TRBJ2-7; D unresolved. Looked up from germline, CDR1 is MNHEY and CDR2 is SMNVEV (reference sequence). Trimming stripped 3 bases from V and 6 bases from J, with 6 bases between. This CDR3 comprises 11 residues. The CDR3 here is CASSLLSEQYF. CDR3 nucleotide sequence: TGTGCCAGCAGTTTGTTGAGCGAGCAGTACTTC.

The V and J genes are TRBV24-1 and TRBJ2-1; D is unclear. The ends were cut back, 3 bases at V and 5 bases at J, with 10 bases in the middle. The germline V gene has CDR1 KGHDR and CDR2 SFDVKD. This CDR3 has 14 amino acids. The CDR3 nucleotides are TGTGCCACCAGTGATGCCAAACAGAACAATGAGCAGTTCTTC. It specifies CATSDAKQNNEQFF.

This sequence joins TRBV5-4 and TRBJ2-1; 7 bases line up with TRBD1. With V trimmed by 4 bases and J by 3 bases, 4 bases remained unmatched. Per germline, CDR1 SGHNT and CDR2 YYREEE (reference sequence). This CDR3 comprises 14 residues. Written as DNA, the CDR3 is TGTGCCAGCAGCATGGGACAGAGCTACAATGAGCAGTTCTTC. Translation: CASSMGQSYNEQFF.

There are a few counts of this clone. V is TRBV6-4 and J is TRBJ1-6; possibly TRBD1 for D (6 bases). CDR1 and CDR2 from the germline V gene are MRHNA and SNTAGT. The CDR3 contains 15 residues. Trimming cost V 4 bases and J 7 bases, with 14 bases left between them. The chain's CDR3 is CASSAGDLGNSPLHF. The CDR3 DNA reads TGTGCCAGCAGTGCAGGGGATTTAGGCAATTCACCCCTCCACTTT.

The chain links TRBV6-5 to TRBJ2-7; possibly TRBD1 for D (6 bases). Per germline, CDR1 MNHEY and CDR2 SVGAGI. Trimming stripped 6 bases from V and 7 bases from J, with 16 bases between. The CDR3 is 13 residues long. CDR3 residues: CASSSTGTGEQYF. Written as DNA, the CDR3 is TGTGCCAGCAGCAGCACAGGGACGGGGGAGCAGTACTTC.

The chain combines TRBV9 with TRBJ2-1; 11 bases map to TRBD2. V was clipped by 6 bases and J by 2 bases; unmatched bases: 4. The length of the CDR3 is 15 residues. CDR1 is SGDLS and CDR2 is YYNGEE in the germline V gene. The CDR3 DNA reads as TGTGCCAGCAACCCTAGCGGGGGGACCTACAATGAGCAGTTCTTC. Translated, it gives CASNPSGGTYNEQFF.

The chain uses TRBV9 and TRBJ1-5; D is ambiguous. V was pared by 3 bases and J by 3 bases, with 13 bases between. Germline V gene data show CDR1 as SGDLS and CDR2 as YYNGEE. The CDR3 has 15 amino acids. Written as DNA, the CDR3 is TGTGCCAGCAGCGCTGGAGGGCACGACAATCAGCCCCAGCATTTT. This sequence encodes CASSAGGHDNQPQHF.

V and J are TRBV14 and TRBJ2-3; a possible D gene is TRBD2 (5 bases). Trimming shortened V by 4 bases and J by 3 bases, and 14 bases separated the two germline ends. This CDR3 comprises 15 residues. CDR1 is SGHDN and CDR2 is FVKESK in the germline V gene. Here the CDR3 DNA reads TGTGCCAGCAGCCCTTGGACCACGGGGACAGATACGCAGTATTTT. This codes for CASSPWTTGTDTQYF.

This clone was detected only a few times. The chain combines TRBV14 with TRBJ2-3; 8 bases agree with TRBD2. Germline-derived CDR1 and CDR2 are SGHDN and FVKESK. V was clipped by 4 bases and J by 0 bases; unmatched bases: 6. The CDR3 is 16 amino acids. CDR3 sequence: CASSLNSGASTDTQYF. The CDR3, as DNA: TGTGCCAGCAGCCTAAATAGCGGGGCTAGCACAGATACGCAGTATTTT.

This clone was counted between two and nine times. V and J are TRBV19 and TRBJ1-5; possible D gene TRBD1, 5 bases. The CDR3 contains 13 residues. V lost 6 bases and J 7 bases, leaving 13 bases between the germline ends. Germline V CDR1 and CDR2: LNHDA, SQIVND (reference sequence). The CDR3 here is CASRSGRVQPQHF. The DNA for the CDR3 is TGTGCCAGTAGATCCGGCAGGGTGCAGCCCCAGCATTTT.

The rearrangement joins TRBV9 to TRBJ2-1; 8 positions match TRBD1. Trimming at V came to 4 bases and at J to 7 bases, leaving 10 bases not matched to a gene. The CDR3 contains 15 residues. Germline loops: CDR1 SGDLS, CDR2 YYNGEE. CDR3 region: CASSLQQGDRNEQFF. CDR3 nucleotide sequence: TGTGCCAGCAGCCTCCAACAGGGGGATCGGAATGAGCAGTTCTTC.

The chain employs TRBV19 and TRBJ1-1, with D uncertain. Germline loops: CDR1 LNHDA, CDR2 SQIVND (reference sequence). Trimming cost V 8 bases and J 3 bases, with 7 bases left between them. This CDR3 comprises 11 residues. The CDR3 spells CASADYTEAFF. The CDR3 DNA is TGTGCCAGTGCGGATTACACTGAAGCTTTCTTT.

CDR3 residues: CASSKKPGQTTYEQYF. CDR3 in DNA: TGTGCCAGCAGCAAAAAACCGGGACAGACGACCTACGAGCAGTACTTC. V and J are TRBV3-1 (or the pseudogene TRBV3-2) and TRBJ2-7, with 7 nucleotides matching TRBD1. The germline V gene encodes CDR1 LGHDT and CDR2 YNNKEL (reference sequence). The CDR3 is 16 amino acids. Losses at the gene ends were 5 bases for V and 2 bases for J; bases not matched to a gene: 12.

The chain joins TRBV11-2 to TRBJ1-2; 8 nucleotides align to TRBD1. The trim removed 4 bases at V and 4 bases at J, leaving 8 bases unmatched. The germline gives CDR1 SGHAT, CDR2 FQNNGV. The length of the CDR3 is 15 residues. The CDR3 protein is CASSSGTGPPYGYTF. In DNA, the CDR3 is TGTGCCAGCAGCTCAGGGACAGGACCCCCCTATGGCTACACCTTC.

This chain connects TRBV18 to TRBJ1-5; D not certain. The germline V gene has CDR1 KGHSH and CDR2 LQKENI. V gave up 3 bases and J gave up 1 base, with 7 bases separating them. This CDR3 comprises 14 residues. The CDR3 nucleotides are TGTGCCAGCTCACCCGGGTCCAGCAATCAGCCCCAGCATTTT. The encoded protein is CASSPGSSNQPQHF.

The gene calls are TRBV11-2 and TRBJ2-6, with 16 bases identical to TRBD2. CDR3 length: 18 amino acids. Germline V gene sequence: CDR1 SGHAT, CDR2 FQNNGV. V trimming: 5 bases; J trimming: 2 bases; junction bases outside the gene matches: 3. The CDR3 region has the DNA TGTGCCAGCAGCCGGGGACTAGCGGGGGGGCCTGGGGCCAACGTCCTGACTTTC. Residues: CASSRGLAGGPGANVLTF.